These 2 T cell receptor beta chains came from one sample sequenced in a study of blood T cell repertoires in COVID-19. This table comes from immunoSEQ multiplex PCR, and its TCRdb copy is limited to in-frame clones, with some not included. The table lists some 500,000 clones, around 89% of them singletons. The sample was PBMCs or T cells enriched from blood (not recorded which). The receptor source for this set is a woman between 40 and 55 years old who had recovered from COVID-19.

Note on this clone: The sample holds other DNA sequences that translate to the same CDR3. The chain joins TRBV18 to TRBJ2-6, with D possibly matching TRBD2 (5 bases). The germline V gene encodes CDR1 KGHSH and CDR2 LQKENI. The CDR3 spans 15 residues. The V end was cut by 3 bases, the J end by 0 bases, with 6 bases between. The CDR3 nucleotides read TGTGCCAGCTCACCGGGAGCCTCTGGGGCCAACGTCCTGACTTTC. It is translated as CASSPGASGANVLTF.

This sequence joins TRBV27 and TRBJ1-3; D might be TRBD1 (6 bases). CDR1 MNHEY and CDR2 SMNVEV come from the germline V gene (reference sequence). V lost 8 bases and J 3 bases, leaving 17 bases between the germline ends. The CDR3 extends over 15 amino acids. CDR3 region: CASSSGQRVGNTIYF. CDR3 in DNA: TGTGCCAGCTCCTCCGGACAGCGAGTTGGAAACACCATATATTTT.